This T cell receptor (beta chain) was found in a study of blood T cell repertoires in COVID-19 (dated by TCRdb to about 2020). About the study as a whole: The collaborator samples originated in the United States, Italy and Spain and spanned the acute and convalescent phases of COVID-19. The samples were drawn from the first 160 participants of the ongoing ImmuneRACE study and from about 1,200 subjects provided by 6 global collaborators. The prospective study material was composed of cDNA or gDNA derived from T cells, B-cell-depleted T cells, or PBMCs. A de-identified subject ID, COVID-19 status, age in years and sex were almost always included in the sample metadata. HLA class I and class II types, where available, came from metadata supplied by the sample provider rather than from assay-based typing. A freely available public database, intended as a resource for researchers studying the immune response to SARS-CoV-2, is where the repertoires were released. The dataset comprised deeply sampled blood TCRbeta repertoires from subjects exposed to, actively infected with, or recovered from COVID-19.

Participants in the prospective study were aged about 18 to 90 years, lived in 20 to 25 United States geographic areas, and enrolled through a virtual design. In the prospective study, participants were assigned to cohorts based on the clinical history participants reported in a screening survey and a study questionnaire. Recovered participants in ImmuneRACE Cohort 3 were defined by two consecutive negative NP/OP PCR tests, clearance by a healthcare professional, or resolution of symptoms. In the prospective study, whole blood, serum and a nasopharyngeal or oropharyngeal swab were collected from each participant by mobile phlebotomists. Over a roughly 2-month period, participants in the prospective study had the option of providing additional blood draws and questionnaires. Prospective study blood samples were shipped either frozen or at room temperature before DNA extraction. The germline V and J ends show losses of 4 bases and 7 bases respectively, and no gene match explains 2 bases of the junction. The CDR3 spans 12 residues, from the cysteine through the phenylalanine. Left in the record is the CDR3 DNA by itself, 36 bases read in frame from the first base. The germline V gene (reference sequence) gives CDR1 as LNHDA and CDR2 as SQIVND.

The immunoSEQ Assay, a bias-controlled multiplex PCR, was used to amplify TCRbeta CDR3 regions from genomic DNA. Per the source publication's procedure: Within the assay, amplification of reference gene primers was used to estimate how many nucleated cells each sample contained. Sequence reads were collapsed and filtered to measure the absolute abundance of every unique TCRbeta CDR3 rearrangement. For each sample, productive Simpson clonality was calculated as the square root of Simpson's diversity index over productive rearrangements. As stored in TCRdb, this immuneACCESS dataset retains in-frame rearrangements with V and J assigned. A fraction of the clones does not appear; measured against another copy, unresolved V genes explain less than half of the discrepancy, and the remainder lacks a known reason. V and J calls and clone size are as listed in that table; D and trimming were resolved from the DNA. This sample comprises just over 150,000 clones, around 89% of them detected only once. The ten largest clones take up approximately 7% of the sample.

In regard to this clone: Its cognate antigen has yet to be identified. No base-level quality is on record; no much larger clone is a single base apart.

On the study overall, not on this receptor specifically: Clinical and demographic metadata were provided uncurated, with the amount varying by source and participant.

This chain is built from TRBV19 and TRBJ2-3; a stretch of 7 junction bases matches TRBD2. Sequenced: PBMCs or T cells enriched from blood (not recorded which). The sequence came from a woman aged 45-65 years who had recovered from COVID-19. The CDR3 amino acid sequence is: CASSTSGNTQYF. The DNA sequence reads TGTGCCAGTAGTACTAGCGGTAATACGCAGTATTTT.